The present TCR beta chain was sequenced within a study of cytomegalovirus exposure and HLA in healthy donors. Each donor's status was that of a healthy bone marrow donor. As concerns this clone: An end of the junction does not agree with germline; a read error may underlie this.

Germline CDR1 reads MNHNS; CDR2 reads SASEGT. This CDR3 has 16 amino acids. The PCR made use of 60 Vbeta and 13 Jbeta primers. Sequenced by immunoSEQ multiplex PCR; TCRdb stores in-frame clones only, minus some. The sample has roughly 110,000 clones, over 65% seen once. The source is a woman under 30 in good health and CMV-seronegative. The sequenced sample consisted of PBMCs. This chain links TRBV6-1 with TRBJ1-6, with TRBD1 matching 8 bases. This chain's CDR3 is CASRENRGNYNSPLRF. For the CDR3, the DNA is TGTGCCAGCAGAGAAAACAGGGGGAACTATAATTCACCCCTCCGCTTT.